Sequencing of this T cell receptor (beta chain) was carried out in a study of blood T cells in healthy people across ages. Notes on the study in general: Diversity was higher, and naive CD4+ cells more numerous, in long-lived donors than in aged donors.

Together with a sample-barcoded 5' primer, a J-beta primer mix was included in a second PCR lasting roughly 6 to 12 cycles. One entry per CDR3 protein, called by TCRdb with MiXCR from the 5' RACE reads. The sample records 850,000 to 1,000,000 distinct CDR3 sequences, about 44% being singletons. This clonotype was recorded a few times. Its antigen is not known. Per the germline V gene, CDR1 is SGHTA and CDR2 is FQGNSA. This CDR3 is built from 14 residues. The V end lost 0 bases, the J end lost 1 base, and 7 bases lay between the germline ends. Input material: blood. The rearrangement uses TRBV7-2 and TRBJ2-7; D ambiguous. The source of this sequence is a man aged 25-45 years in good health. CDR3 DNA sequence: TGTGCCAGCAGCTTAGCGAGCATTTCCTACGAGCAGTACTTC. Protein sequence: CASSLASISYEQYF.